This is a list of T cell receptor beta chains from one sample in a study of OX40 agonist ivuxolimab in advanced cancers. Using immunoSEQ multiplex PCR, the repertoire was profiled, and TCRdb retains in-frame clones only, with some absent. The sample has 70,000 or so clones; around 87% are singletons. The sequencing here drew on CD4+ or CD8+ T cells sorted from blood, taken in a trial of the OX40 agonist ivuxolimab. Receptor source: an adult with an advanced solid tumor such as melanoma, head and neck, liver or kidney cancer. Each CDR3 is given with its conserved first and last residue.

cdr3_aa: CASSIDASGINEQFF
v_call: TRBV19
j_call: TRBJ2-1

cdr3_aa: CASSLSKVPYTEAFF
v_call: TRBV27
j_call: TRBJ1-1

cdr3_aa: CASSPPASYEQYF
v_call: TRBV7-9
j_call: TRBJ2-7

cdr3_aa: CAWRRIRDTPLITYEQYF
v_call: TRBV30
j_call: TRBJ2-7

cdr3_aa: CASSLRGPMNTEAFF
v_call: TRBV5-1
j_call: TRBJ1-1

cdr3_aa: CASNGVETQYF
v_call: TRBV7-7
j_call: TRBJ2-5

cdr3_aa: CASSYSGGRGYGYTF
v_call: TRBV6-5
j_call: TRBJ1-2

cdr3_aa: CASSSILNTGETQYF
v_call: TRBV27
j_call: TRBJ2-5

cdr3_aa: CASSYSNHEQYF
v_call: TRBV6-5
j_call: TRBJ2-7

cdr3_aa: CASSGGTGGNTGELFF
v_call: TRBV9
j_call: TRBJ2-2

cdr3_aa: CASISRASNYGYTF
v_call: TRBV10-2
j_call: TRBJ1-2

cdr3_aa: CASSQEILPVSYEQYF
v_call: TRBV4-1
j_call: TRBJ2-7

cdr3_aa: CASSWGNTEAFF
v_call: TRBV5-4
j_call: TRBJ1-1

cdr3_aa: CASSLFGLAYNEQFF
v_call: TRBV28
j_call: TRBJ2-1

cdr3_aa: CASSLVSTGDLGGYTF
v_call: TRBV7-9
j_call: TRBJ1-2

cdr3_aa: CASLDRGRGEQPQHF
v_call: TRBV6-1
j_call: TRBJ1-5

cdr3_aa: CASSPYGAGTGDSDLWGYTF
v_call: TRBV27
j_call: TRBJ1-2

cdr3_aa: CASSVVLYNEQFF
v_call: TRBV6-1
j_call: TRBJ2-1

cdr3_aa: CASSPTGERPNTGELFF
v_call: TRBV27
j_call: TRBJ2-2

cdr3_aa: CASSSLSEQYF
v_call: TRBV19
j_call: TRBJ2-7

cdr3_aa: CASSLVGSGGRNEQFF
v_call: TRBV27
j_call: TRBJ2-1

cdr3_aa: CASSSTPQETQYF
v_call: TRBV7-9
j_call: TRBJ2-5

cdr3_aa: CASKRRENTEAFF
v_call: TRBV6-4
j_call: TRBJ1-1

cdr3_aa: CASSLIGGYEQYF
v_call: TRBV11-2
j_call: TRBJ2-7

cdr3_aa: CASKGGPYGYTF
v_call: TRBV19
j_call: TRBJ1-2

cdr3_aa: CASSFSPETGFTRGQYF
v_call: TRBV13
j_call: TRBJ2-7

cdr3_aa: CASRYTDLNTEAFF
v_call: TRBV5-6
j_call: TRBJ1-1

cdr3_aa: CAYTLSDSFFNQPQHF
v_call: TRBV30
j_call: TRBJ1-5

cdr3_aa: CASSEWGGTLSYEQYF
v_call: TRBV25-1
j_call: TRBJ2-7

cdr3_aa: CASSPETGDKYF
v_call: TRBV4-3
j_call: TRBJ2-7

cdr3_aa: CATAFRGTNEKLFF
v_call: TRBV19
j_call: TRBJ1-4

cdr3_aa: CASSPGTFNEQFF
v_call: TRBV6-5
j_call: TRBJ2-1

cdr3_aa: CASSSSDRLYEQYF
v_call: TRBV6-6
j_call: TRBJ2-7

cdr3_aa: CASSMQGPGNTEAFF
v_call: TRBV19
j_call: TRBJ1-1

cdr3_aa: CASSYPGQHGDEQYF
v_call: TRBV5-1
j_call: TRBJ2-7

cdr3_aa: CASSTQGSGELFF
v_call: TRBV7-6
j_call: TRBJ2-2

cdr3_aa: CASSFSSRNEQFF
v_call: TRBV19
j_call: TRBJ2-1

cdr3_aa: CASSSFSGTGMKAFF
v_call: TRBV27
j_call: TRBJ1-1

cdr3_aa: CASSLTWRGRAFF
v_call: TRBV7-3
j_call: TRBJ1-1

cdr3_aa: CSSRRENTEAFF
v_call: TRBV29-1
j_call: TRBJ1-1

cdr3_aa: CASSKGLAGGYEQYF
v_call: TRBV25-1
j_call: TRBJ2-7

cdr3_aa: CASGDSELAITDTQYF
v_call: TRBV12-5
j_call: TRBJ2-3

cdr3_aa: CASTMRGVMNTEAFF
v_call: TRBV5-6
j_call: TRBJ1-1

cdr3_aa: CASSRGQRWNQPQHF
v_call: TRBV28
j_call: TRBJ1-5

cdr3_aa: CASSGPGPSTYNEQFF
v_call: TRBV7-3
j_call: TRBJ2-1

cdr3_aa: CASSINSGGVNEQFF
v_call: TRBV19
j_call: TRBJ2-1

cdr3_aa: CASSPGVEQYF
v_call: TRBV7-6
j_call: TRBJ2-7

cdr3_aa: CASSAAGTGIGEQYF
v_call: TRBV7-9
j_call: TRBJ2-7

cdr3_aa: CASSLTGQDFANYGYTF
v_call: TRBV28
j_call: TRBJ1-2

cdr3_aa: CSVVAAQYEQYF
v_call: TRBV29-1
j_call: TRBJ2-7

cdr3_aa: CASSPVDRNQPQHF
v_call: TRBV27
j_call: TRBJ1-5

cdr3_aa: CAWSVGGRDYGYTF
v_call: TRBV30
j_call: TRBJ1-2